Below are 24 T cell receptor beta chains sequenced from a single sample in a study of CD8+CD57+ T cells in acquired aplastic anemia. Patients chosen for sequencing had CD8+CD57+ cells that had expanded, as shown by flow cytometry. Genomic DNA provided the template from which TCR beta VDJ and CDR3 profiles were obtained. TCRdb reanalysed the reads using MiXCR and keeps one entry per CDR3 protein. Found here are 150,000 to 200,000 distinct CDR3 sequences, approximately 44% of them singletons; the top ten hold around 3.2%. Sequencing was performed on sorted CD4+, CD8+, or CD8+CD57+ T cells (not recorded which) from PBMCs. The receptor set was obtained from a human donor with aplastic anemia.

As to this clonotype: Since no conserved phenylalanine or tryptophan closes the CDR3, a read error is the likely cause. Here the CDR3 DNA reads TGTGCCAGCAGTGATGCGGGCAGGGCCTATGGCTACACCCTC. It translates to CASSDAGRAYGYTL. The chain employs TRBV25-1 and TRBJ1-2; D is possibly TRBD1 (5 bases). This CDR3 comprises 14 residues. CDR1 and CDR2 (germline): MGHDK, SYGVNS. V lost 3 bases to trimming and J lost 4 bases, with 12 bases between them.

This clonotype was observed at least ten times. This chain uses TRBV11-2 with TRBJ1-6; no firm D call. The CDR3 contains 16 residues. CDR1 SGHAT and CDR2 FQNNGV come from the germline V gene. Trimming left V 1 base short and J 0 bases short, with 7 bases between. CDR3 DNA: TGTGCCAGCAGCTTAGGGACGAGCTCCTATAATTCACCCCTCCACTTT. It yields the protein CASSLGTSSYNSPLHF.

As concerns this clonotype: One end of the junction is discordant with germline, which a read error may explain. The V gene is TRBV4-1, the J gene TRBJ2-1, with a possible D match to TRBD2 (5 bases). Germline assignment: CDR1 MGHRA and CDR2 YSYEKL. This CDR3 spans 17 amino acids. The CDR3, as DNA: TGCGCCAGCAGCCAAGAAGGCTGGGGTAGCGCGTACAATGAGCAGTCCTTC. Translated: CASSQEGWGSAYNEQSF.

The chain links TRBV4-1 to TRBJ1-1; D is ambiguous. The CDR3 contains 16 residues. The V gene lost 0 bases and the J gene lost 0 bases, with 11 bases spanning the gap. Germline V gene lookup returns CDR1 MGHRA and CDR2 YSYEKL. Here the CDR3 reads CASSQERYGMNTEAFF. The CDR3 DNA follows: TGCGCCAGCAGCCAAGAAAGGTATGGGATGAACACTGAAGCTTTCTTT.

The chain combines TRBV7-2 with TRBJ1-2; D perhaps matches TRBD1 (6 bases). The CDR3 spans 15 residues. CDR1 SGHTA and CDR2 FQGNSA come from the germline V gene. Trimming stripped 5 bases from V and 2 bases from J, with 15 bases between. DNA of the CDR3: TGTGCCAGCAGCCTACGACAGGCACCGAACTATGGCTACACCTTC. Protein: CASSLRQAPNYGYTF. The full variable domain, completed using reference TRBV7-2 and TRBJ1-2, is GAGVSQSPSNKVTEKGKDVELRCDPISGHTALYWYRQSLGQGLEFLIYFQGNSAPDKSGLPSDRFSAERTGGSVSTLTIQRTQQEDSAVYLCASSLRQAPNYGYTFGSGTRLTVV.

This clonotype was seen ten or more times. This sequence joins TRBV5-1 and TRBJ1-1; unclear D gene. Deletions cut 4 bases from V and 0 bases from J, with 7 bases between. The germline CDR1 and CDR2 sequences are SGHRS and YFSETQ. The CDR3 extends over 13 amino acids. In DNA, the CDR3 is TGCGCCAGCAGCACAGCTCTGAACACTGAAGCTTTCTTT. It is translated as CASSTALNTEAFF.

The genes are TRBV27 and TRBJ2-1; D remains ambiguous. V was shortened by 4 bases and J by 0 bases, with 7 bases between the two germline ends. CDR3 length: 14 residues. The germline V gene encodes CDR1 MNHEY and CDR2 SMNVEV (reference sequence). In DNA, the CDR3 is TGTGCCAGCAGTTCCACGTCCTCCTACAATGAGCAGTTCTTC. Its translation is CASSSTSSYNEQFF.

This clonotype came up a few times. The CDR3 DNA reads as TGCGCCAGCAGTGAGTCGAGGGTGCAGTTCTTC. It encodes CASSESRVQFF. V usage is TRBV10-2 and J usage is TRBJ2-1; possibly TRBD2 for D (5 bases). CDR1 is WSHSY and CDR2 is SAAADI in the germline V gene. V gave up 0 bases and J gave up 12 bases, with 6 bases separating them. The CDR3 sequence is 11 residues long.

This chain joins TRBV19 and TRBJ1-5; D is perhaps TRBD1 (6 bases). Germline V gene sequence: CDR1 LNHDA, CDR2 SQIVND (reference sequence). V was pared by 9 bases and J by 6 bases, with 18 bases between. The CDR3 runs 14 residues. CDR3 nucleotides: TGTGCCAGCACCTTAACAGGGAGTAGTCAGCCCCAGCATTTT. It encodes CASTLTGSSQPQHF.

This clonotype showed up many times. The J gene is TRBJ2-1, the V gene TRBV5-4; D possibly uses TRBD1 or TRBD2 (6 bases each). The V and J ends lost 4 bases and 7 bases respectively, with 21 bases between them. Germline lookup yields CDR1 SGHNT and CDR2 YYREEE (reference sequence). The CDR3 sequence is 16 residues long. The CDR3 is CASSATGTTGRNEQFF. DNA of the CDR3: TGTGCCAGCAGCGCCACCGGGACCACAGGGAGGAATGAGCAGTTCTTC.

Only a few counts were recorded for this clonotype. This could be a read error, since a much larger clone is one nucleotide away. The chain uses TRBV20-1 and TRBJ2-1; no clear D gene. Per germline, CDR1 DFQATT and CDR2 SNEGSKA (reference sequence). Trimming pared 3 bases from V and 8 bases from J, leaving 8 bases between. The CDR3 consists of 11 residues. CDR3 region: CSASDLDEQFF. CDR3 bases: TGCAGTGCTAGCGATCTCGATGAGCAGTTCTTC.

This clonotype was seen ten or more times. The rearrangement uses TRBV20-1 and TRBJ2-3; D gene uncertain. Per germline, CDR1 DFQATT and CDR2 SNEGSKA (reference sequence). V dropped 0 bases and J dropped 6 bases, with 13 bases sitting between them. This CDR3 comprises 14 residues. The CDR3 sequence is CSARDRMGVDTQYF. DNA of the CDR3: TGCAGTGCTAGAGACCGAATGGGCGTCGATACGCAGTATTTT.

V gene TRBV10-1 combines with J gene TRBJ2-5, with 10 bases lining up with TRBD1. V lost 4 bases, J lost 5 bases, and 4 bases stayed unmatched. The CDR3 spans 14 residues. Looked up from germline, CDR1 is WNHNN and CDR2 is SYGVQD (reference sequence). CDR3 residues: CASSVGTGVETQYF. The CDR3 DNA sequence: TGCGCCAGCAGTGTTGGGACAGGGGTGGAGACCCAGTACTTC.

A remark on this clonotype: A read error may produce the germline difference seen at one junction end. This sequence joins TRBV2 and TRBJ1-2; D is perhaps TRBD1 (6 bases). Germline-derived CDR1 and CDR2 are SNHLY and FYNNEI. The CDR3 consists of 14 residues. CDR3 region: CASSEDRSTYGYTF. In DNA, the CDR3 is TGTGCCAGCAGCGAAGACAGGTCAACCTATGGCTACACCTTC.

With regard to this clonotype: One junction end does not reproduce the germline sequence, and a read error may be involved. The chain combines TRBV5-1 with TRBJ2-7, with D possibly being TRBD2 (6 bases). The CDR3 sequence is 15 residues long. From germline, CDR1 is SGHRS and CDR2 YFSETQ. The chain's CDR3 is CASSLARGNPNERYF. The CDR3 DNA reads TGCGCCAGCAGCTTGGCCCGGGGGAACCCCAACGAGCGGTACTTC. Filled out from reference TRBV5-1 and TRBJ2-7, the complete variable domain reads KAGVTQTPRYLIKTRGQQVTLSCSPISGHRSVSWYQQTPGQGLQFLFEYFSETQRNKGNFPGRFSGRQFSNSRSEMNVSTLELGDSALYLCASSLARGNPNERYFGPGTRLTVT.

In its sample, this clonotype was seen many times. The rearrangement links TRBV12-3 or TRBV12-4 to TRBJ1-6; 7 bases are a match to TRBD1. V trimming: 6 bases; J trimming: 10 bases; junction bases outside the gene matches: 15. The CDR3 is made up of 16 amino acids. CDR3 in DNA: TGTGCCAGCAGGGGGGCCGGTAGGGGGCAATCCTCACCCCTCCACTTT. As protein: CASRGAGRGQSSPLHF.

This clonotype was found a few times. The chain employs TRBV19 and TRBJ1-5; TRBD1 might be the D (6 bases). Trimming left V 6 bases short and J 3 bases short, with 9 bases between. Germline V CDR1 and CDR2: LNHDA, SQIVND (reference sequence). The CDR3 covers 13 residues. For the CDR3, the DNA is TGTGCCAGTAGCGGACAGCTCAATCAGCCCCAGCATTTT. Translation gives CASSGQLNQPQHF.

About this clonotype itself: A single base separates this from a much larger clone, so it may be a read error. The chain is built from TRBV7-3 and TRBJ2-2; D is possibly TRBD2 (6 bases). V lost 3 bases and J 6 bases, leaving 11 bases between the germline ends. From germline, CDR1 is SGHTA and CDR2 FQGTGA. CDR3 size: 14 residues. CDR3 sequence: CASSFEEGAGELFF. The CDR3 DNA reads as TGTGCCAGCAGCTTTGAGGAGGGCGCCGGGGAGCTGTTTTTT.

The chain combines TRBV29-1 with TRBJ2-3; D possibly corresponds to TRBD2 (5 bases). With 7 bases removed from V and 4 bases from J, the gap between germline ends came to 12 bases. Germline assignment: CDR1 SQVTM and CDR2 ANQGSEA. CDR3 length: 12 amino acids. Here the CDR3 DNA reads TGCAGCGGCTCTCGGGGATCAGATACGCAGTATTTT. Translating gives CSGSRGSDTQYF.

This clonotype was detected many times. The chain couples TRBV19 to TRBJ1-2, with D possibly matching TRBD1 (5 bases). Germline loops: CDR1 LNHDA, CDR2 SQIVND (reference sequence). V lost 3 bases to trimming and J lost 2 bases, with 7 bases between them. This CDR3 region has 13 residues. The CDR3 loop is CASSIRQNYGYTF. DNA for the CDR3: TGTGCCAGTAGTATTAGACAGAACTATGGCTACACCTTC. The whole variable domain, filled in from reference TRBV19 and TRBJ1-2, reads DGGITQSPKYLFRKEGQNVTLSCEQNLNHDAMYWYRQDPGQGLRLIYYSQIVNDFQKGDIAEGYSVSREKKESFPLTVTSAQKNPTAFYLCASSIRQNYGYTFGSGTRLTVV.

J is TRBJ1-2 and V is TRBV10-3, with D possibly matching TRBD1 (5 bases). CDR3 length: 16 amino acids. V lost 2 bases and J 0 bases, leaving 13 bases between the germline ends. Germline V CDR1 and CDR2: ENHRY, SYGVKD. The CDR3, as DNA: TGTGCCATCAGTGAGCGGGGGTCGGGGGCTAACTATGGCTACACCTTC. Amino acids: CAISERGSGANYGYTF.

The chain uses TRBV7-3 and TRBJ1-1; D call uncertain. Germline CDR1 SGHTA, CDR2 FQGTGA. The CDR3 has 13 residues. Trimming shortened V by 2 bases and J by 4 bases, and 8 bases separated the two germline ends. The CDR3 nucleotides read TGTGCCAGCAGCTTAGAGGTAATCACTGAAGCTTTCTTT. Encoded protein: CASSLEVITEAFF.

This clonotype has at least ten counts. The V gene is TRBV2, the J gene TRBJ1-5, with TRBD1 identical over 10 bases. With V trimmed by 5 bases and J by 3 bases, 4 bases remained unmatched. This CDR3 spans 15 amino acids. Germline CDR1 is SNHLY and CDR2 is FYNNEI. This chain's CDR3 is CASSRDRGTNQPQHF. In nucleotides, the CDR3 is TGTGCCAGCAGTAGGGACAGGGGTACCAATCAGCCCCAGCATTTT.

The CDR3 coding sequence is TGTGCCAGCAGCGTTGCGACAGGGGGTGGGACCAATCAGCCCCAGCATTTT. It translates to CASSVATGGGTNQPQHF. The chain is built from TRBV7-8 and TRBJ1-5; the match to TRBD1 covers 9 bases. The CDR3 extends over 17 amino acids. The germline V gene has CDR1 SGHVS and CDR2 FQNEAQ. The V segment lost 5 bases and the J segment 3 bases; nucleotides outside the gene matches: 11. Full variable domain (remainder filled in from reference TRBV7-8 and TRBJ1-5): GAGVSQSPRYKVAKRGQDVALRCDPISGHVSLFWYQQALGQGPEFLTYFQNEAQLDKSGLPSDRFFAERPEGSVSTLKIQRTQQEDSAVYLCASSVATGGGTNQPQHFGDGTRLSIL.